This TCR beta chain was identified in a study of cytomegalovirus exposure and HLA in healthy donors (dated by TCRdb to about 2017). With respect to the entire study: According to a later analysis, the 120 or so validation repertoires were produced on the same platform as the 666 repertoires of the first cohort. The study aimed to test whether signatures of past pathogen exposure could be identified by cataloging public T cell receptors. A separate validation cohort of about 110 different subjects was used in addition to the approximately 610-subject first cohort. To predict cytomegalovirus infection status, the study brought together high-throughput TCR immunosequencing, statistical association of individual TCRs with disease status, and machine learning.

Library construction relied on the immunoSEQ multiplex PCR assay. Per the authors' processing: A statistical classification framework was built to diagnose cytomegalovirus status from the catalog of TCR beta chain sequences. Not all clones reach the TCRdb copy of this immuneACCESS table, which keeps in-frame sequences only. Checked studies attribute under half of the gap to unresolved V genes and leave the rest unexplained. V and J calls and clone size come straight from that table; D and trimming were deduced from the DNA. In this sample the table shows around 350,000 clones, roughly 89% of which occur a single time. Of the sample, roughly 0.75% is held by the ten largest clones. The donors were included in the validation cohort of some 120 subjects, a group kept apart from the roughly 670-subject first cohort. General study outcomes and caveats: The classifier was reported to diagnose cytomegalovirus status with high specificity and sensitivity in both the original and validation cohorts. According to the authors, the approach could potentially be generalized to other disease states and immunological phenotypes. In vitro tests confirmed that a few of the cytomegalovirus-associated TCR beta chains recognize cytomegalovirus antigens. A later analysis lacked HLA typing for the validation cohort, so it scored co-occurrence in that cohort across all 120 repertoires. In the study, 150 to 200 TCR beta chains were listed as associated with cytomegalovirus. Across donors, most TCR sequences were observed very rarely, whereas some public TCRs were present in many individuals. A later analysis found that TCRs clustered in the first cohort also tended to co-occur in the roughly 120 validation repertoires, with approximately 94% of cluster scores above 0.

About this clone: There is no known antigen for this receptor. Base qualities were left out, and no much larger clone turns up one base away.

The sequenced sample was PBMCs. The clonotype comes from a woman aged 18-29 years in good health and CMV-seronegative.

The nucleotide sequence reads as follows: TGTGCCAGCAGTGATGGACAGGGATACTACGAGCAGTACTTC. It codes for CASSDGQGYYEQYF. Here the chain combines TRBV27 and TRBJ2-7; 8 bases in between match TRBD1. The CDR3 has 14 amino acids, counting the end cysteine and phenylalanine. Just the 42-base CDR3 DNA is kept, in frame starting at base 1. As encoded in the germline V gene (reference sequence), CDR1 is MNHEY while CDR2 is SMNVEV. The V end gives up 5 bases and the J end 3 bases, leaving 6 bases in the junction not matched to a gene.